This paragraph covers one T cell receptor beta chain sequence. The sample belongs to a study of T cell changes during pregnancy in multiple sclerosis. Measured with immunoSEQ multiplex PCR; TCRdb has only the in-frame clones, and not every one. The sample shows about 69,000 clones, roughly 91% of them seen only once. Germline lookup yields CDR1 ENHRY and CDR2 SYGVKD. This CDR3 spans 13 amino acids. V gave up 9 bases and J gave up 2 bases; unmatched junction bases: 3. The chain uses TRBV10-3 and TRBJ1-3; TRBD1 agrees at 8 bases. This specimen consisted of CD4+ T cells from peripheral blood mononuclear cells, obtained in the third trimester of pregnancy. The origin of this receptor is a female donor in good health, enrolled as a control in a pregnancy study. The CDR3 loop reads CAMTGVPGNTIYF. In DNA, the CDR3 is TGTGCCATGACAGGGGTCCCTGGAAACACCATATATTTT.